The 26 T cell receptor beta chains below were found in one sample sequenced in a study of cytomegalovirus exposure and HLA in healthy donors (dated by TCRdb to about 2017). Library preparation used the immunoSEQ multiplex PCR assay. The multiplex PCR relied on a mix of 60 forward primers for TCR Vbeta segments and 13 reverse primers for TCR Jbeta segments. TCRdb mirrors the immuneACCESS table, restricted to in-frame sequences. Some clones are absent from its copies; in checked studies, under half trace to an unresolved V gene, and the reason for the others is unknown. This sample gives 90,000 to 100,000 clones in total; 75% to 80% of them show up just once. The top ten clones comprise less than 8.5% of the sample. The sample comprised PBMCs. The receptors stem from a female donor in good health and CMV-seronegative.

The genes are TRBV7-9 and TRBJ2-2; TRBD1 matches 8 bases. CDR3 size: 16 residues. V trimming: 4 bases; J trimming: 1 base; junction bases outside the gene matches: 5. CDR1 SEHNR and CDR2 FQNEAQ come from the germline V gene (reference sequence). This CDR3 is CASSSTQGVNTGELFF. The CDR3 DNA sequence: TGTGCCAGCAGCTCGACACAGGGGGTGAACACCGGGGAGCTGTTTTTT.

The chain couples TRBV9 to TRBJ2-2, with TRBD2 matching 12 bases. Germline V gives CDR1 SGDLS, CDR2 YYNGEE. There are 17 residues in the CDR3. J gave up 7 bases and V 1 base, and 8 bases lay outside the gene matches. DNA for the CDR3: TGTGCCAGCAGCGTAACTAGCGGGGGGCCAGAATACGGGGAGCTGTTTTTT. It translates to CASSVTSGGPEYGELFF.

This rearrangement joins TRBV9 to TRBJ2-3, with 12 bases that match TRBD2. Germline V CDR1 and CDR2: SGDLS, YYNGEE. The V gene end was trimmed by 2 bases and the J gene end by 2 bases; junction bases not matched to a gene: 18. CDR3 length: 21 amino acids. The CDR3 bases are TGTGCCAGCAGCGTGAGTTGGGGGACAGCCGGGACTAGCGGGTACACAGATACGCAGTATTTT. As protein: CASSVSWGTAGTSGYTDTQYF. The full variable domain, in which reference TRBV9 and TRBJ2-3 provide the parts outside the CDR3, is DSGVTQTPKHLITATGQRVTLRCSPRSGDLSVYWYQQSLDQGLQFLIQYYNGEERAKGNILERFSAQQFPDLHSELNLSSLELGDSALYFCASSVSWGTAGTSGYTDTQYFGPGTRLTVL.

In nucleotides, the CDR3 is TGTGCCAGCAGCTCTGGACTCAATCAGCCCCAGCATTTT. Translation: CASSSGLNQPQHF. The V call is TRBV7-9, the J call TRBJ1-5, with unresolved D. From germline, CDR1 is SEHNR and CDR2 FQNEAQ (reference sequence). With 4 bases removed from V and 3 bases from J, the gap between germline ends came to 7 bases. The CDR3 has 13 amino acids. The variable domain in full, with the rest retrieved from reference TRBV7-9 and TRBJ1-5, is DTGVSQNPRHKITKRGQNVTFRCDPISEHNRLYWYRQTLGQGPEFLTYFQNEAQLEKSRLLSDRFSAERPKGSFSTLEIQRTEQGDSAMYLCASSSGLNQPQHFGDGTRLSIL.

This clone was seen only a few times. The rearrangement joins TRBV7-2 to TRBJ1-4; TRBD1 aligns across 7 bases. Germline lookup yields CDR1 SGHTA and CDR2 FQGNSA. The trim removed 3 bases at V and 4 bases at J, leaving 5 bases unmatched. CDR3 length: 15 residues. DNA of the CDR3: TGTGCCAGCAGCTTGAACAGGGGAGGTAATGAAAAACTGTTTTTT. Translation gives CASSLNRGGNEKLFF.

V usage is TRBV7-2 and J usage is TRBJ1-2; 10 bases match TRBD1. The junction had 6 bases not matched to a gene; V was cut back by 0 bases and J by 8 bases. Germline lookup yields CDR1 SGHTA and CDR2 FQGNSA. CDR3 length equals 15 residues. The CDR3 reads CASSLAGQGMGGYTF. The DNA of the CDR3 is TGTGCCAGCAGCTTAGCGGGACAGGGGATGGGGGGCTACACCTTC.

The genes are TRBV7-2 and TRBJ1-2, with 8 bases that match TRBD1. CDR3 size: 15 residues. The germline V gene has CDR1 SGHTA and CDR2 FQGNSA. J was trimmed by 4 bases and V by 5 bases; bases with no gene match: 9. The CDR3 bases are TGTGCCAGCAGCGCTGTACAGGGGGTGGGCTATGGCTACACCTTC. Its translation: CASSAVQGVGYGYTF.

The chain uses TRBV2 and TRBJ1-1, with TRBD1 matching over 7 bases. V lost 7 bases to trimming and J lost 1 base; unmatched junction nucleotides: 6. In germline, CDR1 is SNHLY, CDR2 FYNNEI. The length of the CDR3 is 14 residues. DNA of the CDR3: TGTGCCAGCACCCGACAGGGATCGAACACTGAAGCTTTCTTT. Translating gives CASTRQGSNTEAFF. Supplemented by reference TRBV2 and TRBJ1-1, the full variable domain reads EPEVTQTPSHQVTQMGQEVILRCVPISNHLYFYWYRQILGQKVEFLVSFYNNEISEKSEIFDDQFSVERPDGSNFTLKIRSTKLEDSAMYFCASTRQGSNTEAFFGQGTRLTVV.

In this sample, this clone turned up a few times. Here the CDR3 DNA reads TGCGCCAGCAGCTTGGAGCTCACAGATACGCAGTATTTT. This gives the protein CASSLELTDTQYF. This chain uses TRBV5-1 with TRBJ2-3, with D hard to call. The CDR3 contains 13 residues. V lost 0 bases and J lost 2, with 4 bases in between. Germline loops: CDR1 SGHRS, CDR2 YFSETQ.

The chain carries TRBV6-6 and TRBJ2-3; 9 bases map to TRBD1. The germline gives CDR1 MNHNY, CDR2 SVGAGI (reference sequence). Losses at the gene ends were 6 bases for V and 3 bases for J; bases not matched to a gene: 4. The CDR3 sequence is 14 residues long. The CDR3 loop reads CASSPGQGTDTQYF. The CDR3 DNA sequence: TGTGCCAGCAGCCCGGGACAGGGAACAGATACGCAGTATTTT.

The chain joins TRBV30 to TRBJ2-3, with 12 positions matching TRBD2. Trimming cost V 1 base and J 3 bases; bases outside gene matches: 8. CDR1 and CDR2 from the germline V gene are GTSNPN and SVGIG (reference sequence). The CDR3 is made up of 17 amino acids. CDR3 loop: CAWSASGGAVGTDTQYF. CDR3 DNA: TGTGCCTGGAGTGCTAGCGGGGGGGCAGTGGGTACAGATACGCAGTATTTT.

The chain carries TRBV7-3 and TRBJ2-1, with D uncertain. V shed 0 bases and J shed 4 bases, with 10 bases lying between them. Germline lookup yields CDR1 SGHTA and CDR2 FQGTGA. The CDR3 has 15 amino acids. In nucleotides, the CDR3 is TGTGCCAGCAGCTTAACTAGTAGTGATTACAATGAGCAGTTCTTC. It translates to CASSLTSSDYNEQFF.

V is TRBV5-5 and J is TRBJ2-7; 8 bases map to TRBD1. This CDR3 spans 16 amino acids. The J segment lost 3 bases and the V segment lost 4 bases, leaving 12 bases of the junction unmatched. In germline, CDR1 is SGHKS, CDR2 YYEKEE (reference sequence). This chain's CDR3 is CASSPGQAGSGYEQYF. The CDR3 DNA follows: TGTGCCAGCAGCCCGGGACAGGCTGGTTCGGGCTACGAGCAGTACTTC.

The V call is TRBV7-9, the J call TRBJ2-3, with 12 bases aligning to TRBD2. CDR1 is SEHNR, CDR2 FQNEAQ, per germline (reference sequence). Trimming took 1 base from V and 10 from J; bases not matched to a gene: 9. This CDR3 is 16 amino acids long. The CDR3 sequence: CASSLERLAGEFSQYF. The CDR3 DNA is TGTGCCAGCAGCTTAGAAAGACTAGCGGGAGAATTTTCGCAGTATTTT.

With regard to this clone: This CDR3 is also generated by other DNA sequences in the sample. The rearrangement joins TRBV7-2 to TRBJ2-7, with D unresolved. CDR3 size: 11 residues. Trimming shortened V by 4 bases and J by 2 bases, and 3 bases separated the two germline ends. The germline V gene has CDR1 SGHTA and CDR2 FQGNSA. CDR3 sequence reads: CASSSAYEQYF. CDR3 nucleotide sequence: TGTGCCAGCAGCTCAGCCTACGAGCAGTACTTC.

This clone was detected a few times. This chain joins TRBV4-1 and TRBJ2-7; possible D gene TRBD2, 6 bases. The ends were cut back, 5 bases at V and 1 base at J, with 12 bases in the middle. CDR3 size: 14 residues. Germline V gene data show CDR1 as MGHRA and CDR2 as YSYEKL. CDR3 nucleotide sequence: TGCGCCAGCAGCGGCGCTAGCGCATCCTACGAGCAGTACTTC. It specifies CASSGASASYEQYF.

The chain uses TRBV2 and TRBJ2-2, with D possibly being TRBD2 (5 bases). Per the germline V gene, CDR1 is SNHLY and CDR2 is FYNNEI. This CDR3 spans 14 amino acids. CDR3 sequence: CTTGSRGFTGELFF. The CDR3 coding sequence is TGTACCACGGGGAGCCGAGGATTCACCGGGGAGCTGTTTTTT.

The chain has TRBV11-2 and TRBJ2-6; D may be TRBD2 (7 bases). The CDR3 consists of 15 residues. V lost 3 bases to trimming and J lost 9 bases, with 15 bases between them. CDR1 and CDR2 (germline): SGHAT, FQNNGV. Here the CDR3 DNA reads TGTGCCAGCAGCTTGGGGGGGGCAGGGATCAACGTCCTGACTTTC. It encodes CASSLGGAGINVLTF. The variable domain in full, with the rest retrieved from reference TRBV11-2 and TRBJ2-6, is EAGVAQSPRYKIIEKRQSVAFWCNPISGHATLYWYQQILGQGPKLLIQFQNNGVVDDSQLPKDRFSAERLKGVDSTLKIQPAKLEDSAVYLCASSLGGAGINVLTFGAGSRLTVL.

The J gene is TRBJ2-7, the V gene TRBV6-6; D might be TRBD2 (5 bases). The length of the CDR3 is 13 residues. Trimming removed 4 bases at V and 2 bases at J, with 9 bases between. Looked up from germline, CDR1 is MNHNY and CDR2 is SVGAGI (reference sequence). CDR3 sequence (DNA): TGTGCCAGCAGTTTAGGAGGAACCTACGAGCAGTACTTC. The encoded protein is CASSLGGTYEQYF.

V usage is TRBV6-5 and J usage is TRBJ2-7; 11 nucleotides align to TRBD2. The CDR3 runs to 15 residues. With 5 bases clipped from V and 7 bases from J, the junction kept 10 bases outside the gene matches. Per germline, CDR1 MNHEY and CDR2 SVGAGI. The CDR3, as DNA: TGTGCCAGCAGTCGTAGCGGGAGGGCAGGGGGGGAGCAGTACTTC. This gives the protein CASSRSGRAGGEQYF.

This chain uses TRBV27 with TRBJ2-3; 7 positions match TRBD2. The germline V gene has CDR1 MNHEY and CDR2 SMNVEV (reference sequence). V shed 5 bases, J shed 9 bases, and the junction held 5 bases outside the gene matches. The CDR3 length is 12 residues. Here the CDR3 reads CASSISAGTQYF. CDR3 nucleotide sequence: TGTGCCAGCAGTATTTCAGCGGGGACGCAGTATTTT.

This chain joins TRBV28 and TRBJ1-1; 7 nucleotides match TRBD1. The CDR3 runs 17 residues. CDR1 MDHEN and CDR2 SYDVKM come from the germline V gene. Trimming took 3 bases from V and 4 from J; bases not matched to a gene: 14. DNA of the CDR3: TGTGCCAGCAGTTTCCGCAGAACAGGGGCTGTCTCCACTGAAGCTTTCTTT. Its protein product is CASSFRRTGAVSTEAFF.

The chain couples TRBV7-9 to TRBJ1-5; TRBD1 might be the D (5 bases). The CDR3 totals 16 residues. Germline-derived CDR1 and CDR2 are SEHNR and FQNEAQ (reference sequence). V was pared by 5 bases and J by 1 base, with 15 bases between. This CDR3 is CASSPLQGSSNQPQHF. The CDR3 coding sequence is TGTGCCAGCAGCCCTCTCCAGGGCTCAAGCAATCAGCCCCAGCATTTT.

The rearrangement uses TRBV7-6 and TRBJ2-2, with no clear D. This CDR3 spans 14 amino acids. V was pared by 5 bases and J by 5 bases, with 12 bases between. Germline values: CDR1 SGHVS, CDR2 FNYEAQ. This chain's CDR3 is CASSPPSATGELFF. Here the CDR3 DNA reads TGTGCCAGCAGCCCCCCCTCCGCGACCGGGGAGCTGTTTTTT.

The chain carries TRBV7-8 and TRBJ2-3; 12 bases line up with TRBD2. The J segment lost 5 bases and the V segment lost 4 bases, leaving 1 base of the junction unmatched. The length of the CDR3 is 14 residues. Germline CDR1 SGHVS, CDR2 FQNEAQ. The CDR3 sequence: CASSSSGRGDTQYF. The CDR3 DNA reads TGTGCCAGCAGCTCTAGCGGGAGGGGAGATACGCAGTATTTT. The entire variable domain, with the rest obtained from reference TRBV7-8 and TRBJ2-3, is as follows: GAGVSQSPRYKVAKRGQDVALRCDPISGHVSLFWYQQALGQGPEFLTYFQNEAQLDKSGLPSDRFFAERPEGSVSTLKIQRTQQEDSAVYLCASSSSGRGDTQYFGPGTRLTVL.

This sequence joins TRBV19 and TRBJ1-5; the match to TRBD1 covers 7 bases. CDR3 size: 14 residues. With 8 bases clipped from V and 4 bases from J, the junction kept 8 bases outside the gene matches. Per the germline V gene, CDR1 is LNHDA and CDR2 is SQIVND (reference sequence). In DNA, the CDR3 is TGTGCCAGTCAGGCGGCAGGGGGTAATCAGCCCCAGCATTTT. Encoded protein: CASQAAGGNQPQHF. Together with reference TRBV19 and TRBJ1-5, the CDR3 gives the full variable domain: DGGITQSPKYLFRKEGQNVTLSCEQNLNHDAMYWYRQDPGQGLRLIYYSQIVNDFQKGDIAEGYSVSREKKESFPLTVTSAQKNPTAFYLCASQAAGGNQPQHFGDGTRLSIL.